A single sample gave rise to the 7 T cell receptor beta chains below, sequenced in a study of blood T cell repertoires in COVID-19. Generated by immunoSEQ multiplex PCR, the TCRdb table keeps only in-frame clones and is missing some. The table records approximately 120,000 clones, around 81% of them present only once. The sample was peripheral blood. The source of these receptors is a human donor in a cohort sampled during active or convalescent COVID-19.

This clone was detected only once. V gene TRBV7-9 combines with J gene TRBJ2-5; D remains ambiguous. Germline V CDR1 and CDR2: SEHNR, FQNEAQ (reference sequence). CDR3 length: 15 residues. V shed 1 base and J shed 7 bases, with 16 bases lying between them. DNA of the CDR3: TGTGCCAGCAGCTTAGGATTGGGCAGTTTACTGACCCAGTACTTC. Translation: CASSLGLGSLLTQYF.

The rearrangement links TRBV6-5 to TRBJ1-3, with 7 nucleotides matching TRBD1. CDR1 and CDR2 from the germline V gene are MNHEY and SVGAGI. Trimming took 4 bases from V and 0 from J; bases not matched to a gene: 6. The CDR3 totals 16 residues. CDR3 nucleotides: TGTGCCAGCAGTTCCAACAGGGGATTCTCTGGAAACACCATATATTTT. Encoded protein: CASSSNRGFSGNTIYF.

The V gene is TRBV2, the J gene TRBJ1-5; maybe TRBD1 (5 bases). CDR1 and CDR2 from the germline V gene are SNHLY and FYNNEI. Trimming left V 8 bases short and J 2 bases short, with 13 bases between. The CDR3 is made up of 14 amino acids. The CDR3 sequence is CASVEGMGNQPQHF. The CDR3 bases are TGTGCCAGCGTGGAGGGGATGGGCAATCAGCCCCAGCATTTT.

This clone was observed a single time. The chain is built from TRBV11-2 and TRBJ2-7, with TRBD1 matching over 10 bases. After removal of 4 bases from V and 2 bases from J, the junction contained 5 bases not matched to a gene. CDR3 length equals 15 residues. The germline V gene has CDR1 SGHAT and CDR2 FQNNGV. Here the CDR3 DNA reads TGTGCCAGCAGCTCCGGACAGGGGGGGACCTACGAGCAGTACTTC. As protein: CASSSGQGGTYEQYF.

This rearrangement joins TRBV27 to TRBJ2-5; 8 bases are shared with TRBD2. J was trimmed by 5 bases and V by 1 base; bases with no gene match: 18. Germline CDR1 and CDR2: MNHEY and SMNVEV (reference sequence). This CDR3 is built from 19 residues. The CDR3 DNA follows: TGTGCCAGCAGTTTATTTTCCCCCGTCGGTGGCGGGGGGCGGGAGACCCAGTACTTC. Translated, it gives CASSLFSPVGGGGRETQYF.

V gene TRBV6-2 or TRBV6-3 combines with J gene TRBJ2-5, with 9 bases that match TRBD2. This CDR3 is built from 16 residues. Germline trimming cut 4 bases from V and 5 bases from J; bases unmatched to any gene: 11. Per germline, CDR1 MNHEY and CDR2 SVGEGT. The chain's CDR3 is CASSSLAGVPPETQYF. As DNA, the CDR3 is TGTGCCAGCAGTTCGTTAGCGGGAGTTCCCCCCGAGACCCAGTACTTC.

V and J are TRBV27 and TRBJ1-3; D possibly corresponds to TRBD1 (6 bases). The CDR3 runs 14 residues. The V gene's germline CDR1 is MNHEY and CDR2 SMNVEV (reference sequence). The V and J ends lost 6 bases and 0 bases respectively, with 9 bases between them. CDR3 nucleotides: TGTGCCAGCAGACAGGGTTCCTCTGGAAACACCATATATTTT. Protein product: CASRQGSSGNTIYF.